These 27 T cell receptor beta chains originate from one sample sequenced in a study of T-cell reconstitution after alpha-beta-depleted transplantation in children. Molecular barcoding with unique molecular identifiers was used for the TCRbeta library. TCRdb fed the PCR reads into MiXCR, producing one record per CDR3 protein. The repertoire has over 200,000 distinct CDR3 sequences, about a tenth of them found once; the top ten carry about 6%. The specimen was PBMCs from the stem cell graft donor, collected from the stem cell graft. The source is a human donor who donated a stem cell graft to a child with acute lymphoblastic leukemia.

The sample holds many counts of this clonotype. The chain links TRBV5-1 to TRBJ2-5; no clear D. The CDR3 has 13 amino acids. Germline V gene sequence: CDR1 SGHRS, CDR2 YFSETQ. Deletions cut 1 base from V and 1 base from J, with 5 bases between. Here the CDR3 reads CASSLWTQETQYF. DNA for the CDR3: TGCGCCAGCAGCTTGTGGACCCAAGAGACCCAGTACTTC.

Note on this clonotype: Given a much more abundant clone one base away, this may be a read error. The chain is built from TRBV10-3 and TRBJ2-2; 8 positions agree with TRBD1. CDR1 is ENHRY and CDR2 is SYGVKD in the germline V gene. This CDR3 comprises 18 residues. CDR3 region: CAFSESIPGDRGTGELFF. The CDR3 DNA reads TGTGCCTTCAGTGAGTCGATCCCAGGTGACAGGGGCACCGGGGAGCTGTTTTTT.

This clonotype occurred many times. The chain combines TRBV29-1 with TRBJ2-7; 8 bases agree with TRBD1. Germline CDR1 reads SQVTM; CDR2 reads ANQGSEA. V gave up 5 bases and J gave up 0 bases; unmatched junction bases: 3. The CDR3 consists of 13 residues. The CDR3 nucleotides read TGCAGCGTTCATACAGGGGGCTCCTACGAGCAGTACTTC. Its translation: CSVHTGGSYEQYF.

This rearrangement joins TRBV3-1 to TRBJ1-1, with D perhaps TRBD1 (5 bases). This CDR3 contains 15 residues. CDR1 and CDR2 (germline): LGHDT, YNNKEL (reference sequence). Trimming took off 4 bases at V and 7 bases at J, with 19 bases between the two ends. CDR3 nucleotide sequence: TGTGCCAGCAGCCCTCGGGGGGAATGGCAATTTGAAGCTTTCTTT. Encoded protein: CASSPRGEWQFEAFF.

The rearrangement joins TRBV7-8 to TRBJ2-3, with 10 bases matching TRBD2. The CDR3 spans 18 residues. Germline V gene data show CDR1 as SGHVS and CDR2 as FQNEAQ. Germline trimming cut 5 bases from V and 2 bases from J; bases unmatched to any gene: 13. CDR3: CASSPGGSSGGHTDTQYF. The CDR3 region has the DNA TGTGCCAGCAGCCCGGGGGGATCTAGCGGGGGCCACACAGATACGCAGTATTTT.

This clonotype showed up many times. The chain is built from TRBV4-3 and TRBJ2-3, with TRBD1 as a possible D gene (5 bases). Looked up from germline, CDR1 is LGHNA and CDR2 is YSLEER. The CDR3 length is 15 residues. Trimming took off 4 bases at V and 1 base at J, with 12 bases between the two ends. The DNA of the CDR3 is TGCGCCAGCAGCCCTTCGACAGCCGGCACAGATACGCAGTATTTT. It yields the protein CASSPSTAGTDTQYF.

This clonotype was seen a few times. The rearrangement links TRBV29-1 to TRBJ2-7; D is ambiguous. The CDR3 covers 11 residues. The germline CDR1 and CDR2 sequences are SQVTM and ANQGSEA. The V and J ends lost 2 bases and 3 bases respectively, with 5 bases between them. The CDR3 loop reads CSVESDYEQYF. The DNA of the CDR3 is TGCAGCGTTGAATCGGACTACGAGCAGTACTTC.

This clonotype occurred many times. The rearrangement joins TRBV3-1 to TRBJ2-2; TRBD1 is a possible D gene (5 bases). The CDR3 is 18 amino acids. V gave up 1 base and J gave up 7 bases, with 22 bases separating them. Per the germline V gene, CDR1 is LGHDT and CDR2 is YNNKEL (reference sequence). DNA for the CDR3: TGTGCCAGCAGCCAAGGCTCCTCGGCATACCAGGGCAGCGGGGAGCTGTTTTTT. This sequence encodes CASSQGSSAYQGSGELFF.

This clonotype showed up many times. The V call is TRBV6-5, the J call TRBJ2-1; D perhaps matches TRBD1 (6 bases). V was pared by 2 bases and J by 3 bases, with 11 bases between. This CDR3 is 15 amino acids long. Germline V gives CDR1 MNHEY, CDR2 SVGAGI. The CDR3 nucleotides are TGTGCCAGCAGTTACGGGACACTTATCTACAATGAGCAGTTCTTC. It yields the protein CASSYGTLIYNEQFF.

This chain connects TRBV3-1 to TRBJ2-1; 7 nucleotides agree with TRBD2. This CDR3 has 18 amino acids. The V gene's germline CDR1 is LGHDT and CDR2 YNNKEL (reference sequence). The V segment lost 4 bases and the J segment 0 bases; nucleotides outside the gene matches: 12. DNA of the CDR3: TGTGCCAGCAGCCCCCCCCTCGCGGGGGAGAGCTCCTACAATGAGCAGTTCTTC. It yields the protein CASSPPLAGESSYNEQFF.

The V and J genes are TRBV7-9 and TRBJ1-1, with D hard to call. Trimming took 5 bases from V and 1 from J, leaving 8 bases between them. The CDR3 sequence is 13 residues long. Per the germline V gene, CDR1 is SEHNR and CDR2 is FQNEAQ (reference sequence). CDR3 DNA sequence: TGTGCCAGCAGCCCAACACCGAACACTGAAGCTTTCTTT. This gives the protein CASSPTPNTEAFF.

In its sample, this clonotype was seen many times. V gene TRBV5-1 combines with J gene TRBJ1-1, with 7 bases identical to TRBD1. V trimming: 3 bases; J trimming: 5 bases; junction bases outside the gene matches: 4. Germline CDR1 is SGHRS and CDR2 is YFSETQ. The CDR3 has 13 amino acids. CDR3 sequence (DNA): TGCGCCAGCAGCTCCGAACAGGGGACTGAAGCTTTCTTT. This gives the protein CASSSEQGTEAFF.

This clonotype came up many times. CDR3 sequence: CASSNSGFDSPLHF. In DNA, the CDR3 is TGCGCCAGCAGCAACAGCGGATTTGATTCACCCCTCCACTTT. The chain has TRBV5-1 and TRBJ1-6; no firm D call. This CDR3 is 14 amino acids long. In germline, CDR1 is SGHRS, CDR2 YFSETQ. With 4 bases removed from V and 8 bases from J, the gap between germline ends came to 13 bases.

The chain employs TRBV12-3 or TRBV12-4 and TRBJ2-1, with TRBD2 as a possible D gene (6 bases). V shed 0 bases and J shed 8 bases, with 17 bases lying between them. The CDR3 consists of 16 residues. CDR3 DNA sequence: TGTGCCAGCAGTTTAGCGCGGCGGGGCACGGTGGATGAGCAGTTCTTC. Translating gives CASSLARRGTVDEQFF.

On this clonotype: One end of the junction is discordant with germline, which a read error may explain. The chain combines TRBV20-1 with TRBJ1-5; perhaps TRBD1 as D (5 bases). Germline values: CDR1 DFQATT, CDR2 SNEGSKA (reference sequence). The CDR3 is made up of 15 amino acids. This chain's CDR3 is CSARDFGTTVQAQHF. The CDR3 bases are TGCAGTGCTAGAGATTTCGGGACTACAGTTCAGGCCCAGCATTTT.

This clonotype was picked up a small number of times. The CDR3 loop reads CSARDPRIEKLFF. CDR3 nucleotides: TGCAGTGCTAGAGACCCCCGGATTGAAAAACTGTTTTTT. V and J are TRBV20-1 and TRBJ1-4; D not certain. V was cut by 0 bases and J by 7 bases, with 9 bases left in between. CDR3 length: 13 amino acids. Germline V CDR1 and CDR2: DFQATT, SNEGSKA (reference sequence).

The chain recombines TRBV6-5 with TRBJ2-7; D is uncertain. The germline V and J ends were trimmed by 2 bases and 0 bases, with 11 bases remaining between them. The CDR3 is 15 residues long. Germline assignment: CDR1 MNHEY and CDR2 SVGAGI. CDR3 coding DNA: TGTGCCAGCAGTTACGTTGCAGAGAGCTCCTACGAGCAGTACTTC. Its translation: CASSYVAESSYEQYF.

The chain combines TRBV7-8 with TRBJ2-6, with 10 bases matching TRBD1. The CDR3 has 17 amino acids. Germline V gene sequence: CDR1 SGHVS, CDR2 FQNEAQ. The V gene end was trimmed by 7 bases and the J gene end by 0 bases; junction bases not matched to a gene: 6. In DNA form, the CDR3 reads TGTGCCAGCAACTCAGACAGGGGGCTCTCTGGGGCCAACGTCCTGACTTTC. Translation: CASNSDRGLSGANVLTF.

V and J are TRBV18 and TRBJ2-7; 7 positions match TRBD1. J was trimmed by 3 bases and V by 2 bases; bases with no gene match: 1. The CDR3 contains 13 residues. Germline CDR1 and CDR2: KGHSH and LQKENI. The DNA for the CDR3 is TGTGCCAGCTCACCAACAGGGGACTACGAGCAGTACTTC. Translation: CASSPTGDYEQYF.

The chain uses TRBV6-5 and TRBJ2-7, with TRBD1 matching over 7 bases. Germline V CDR1 and CDR2: MNHEY, SVGAGI. CDR3 length equals 12 residues. With 6 bases clipped from V and 5 bases from J, the junction kept 4 bases outside the gene matches. For the CDR3, the DNA is TGTGCCAGCAGAAGACAGGGCGACGAGCAGTACTTC. Protein: CASRRQGDEQYF.

V and J are TRBV6-4 and TRBJ1-2; TRBD1 matches 7 bases. CDR3 length equals 18 residues. Germline CDR1 reads MRHNA; CDR2 reads SNTAGT. V was pared by 0 bases and J by 0 bases, with 10 bases of the junction left unmatched. This CDR3 is CASSDSFLGTATNYGYTF. The DNA of the CDR3 is TGTGCCAGCAGTGACTCCTTTTTAGGGACAGCCACTAACTATGGCTACACCTTC.

This chain connects TRBV9 to TRBJ2-7; the match to TRBD1 covers 9 bases. J was trimmed by 5 bases and V by 0 bases; bases with no gene match: 6. CDR1 is SGDLS, CDR2 YYNGEE, per germline. This CDR3 contains 15 residues. This CDR3 is CASSVAPGQGNEQYF. The DNA of the CDR3 is TGTGCCAGCAGCGTAGCCCCGGGACAGGGAAACGAGCAGTACTTC.

In this sample, this clonotype turned up a few times. The gene calls are TRBV30 and TRBJ2-2; D uncertain. The V and J ends lost 0 bases and 7 bases respectively, with 9 bases between them. Germline lookup yields CDR1 GTSNPN and CDR2 SVGIG (reference sequence). The CDR3 runs 13 residues. The CDR3 spells CAWSVNLSGELFF. DNA of the CDR3: TGTGCCTGGAGTGTAAATTTGAGCGGGGAGCTGTTTTTT.

V and J are TRBV5-1 and TRBJ2-7; 7 positions match TRBD1. Trimming removed 0 bases from V and 7 bases from J; junction bases left unmatched: 13. The CDR3 extends over 16 amino acids. Germline V gives CDR1 SGHRS, CDR2 YFSETQ. In DNA form, the CDR3 reads TGCGCCAGCAGCTTGGGGGGGACAGTACCCTCGGTGGAGCAGTACTTC. Amino acids: CASSLGGTVPSVEQYF. Combining the CDR3 with reference TRBV5-1 and TRBJ2-7 gives the whole variable domain KAGVTQTPRYLIKTRGQQVTLSCSPISGHRSVSWYQQTPGQGLQFLFEYFSETQRNKGNFPGRFSGRQFSNSRSEMNVSTLELGDSALYLCASSLGGTVPSVEQYFGPGTRLTVT.

The table lists this clonotype with many counts. The chain couples TRBV5-8 to TRBJ2-1; the match to TRBD2 covers 8 bases. The V gene end was trimmed by 4 bases and the J gene end by 6 bases; junction bases not matched to a gene: 9. The CDR3 covers 15 residues. The germline V gene has CDR1 SGHTS and CDR2 YDEGEE. The CDR3, as DNA: TGTGCCAGCAGCGACGGGGGGGCCTTCCTCAATGAGCAGTTCTTC. Encoded protein: CASSDGGAFLNEQFF.

This clonotype was observed many times. The V and J genes are TRBV5-1 and TRBJ2-3; 8 bases line up with TRBD2. The CDR3 totals 14 residues. Germline CDR1 reads SGHRS; CDR2 reads YFSETQ. The J segment lost 3 bases and the V segment lost 9 bases, leaving 9 bases of the junction unmatched. The CDR3 DNA sequence: TGCGCCACGACCGGGGGGGAGGTGACAGATACGCAGTATTTT. Protein product: CATTGGEVTDTQYF.

This clonotype occurred many times. The gene calls are TRBV7-9 and TRBJ1-4; D is unclear. Trimming cost V 5 bases and J 8 bases, with 18 bases left between them. This CDR3 has 15 residues. Germline CDR1 reads SEHNR; CDR2 reads FQNEAQ (reference sequence). The CDR3 here is CASSLGGGGVEKLFF. The CDR3, as DNA: TGTGCCAGCAGCCTAGGAGGAGGCGGAGTAGAAAAACTGTTTTTT.